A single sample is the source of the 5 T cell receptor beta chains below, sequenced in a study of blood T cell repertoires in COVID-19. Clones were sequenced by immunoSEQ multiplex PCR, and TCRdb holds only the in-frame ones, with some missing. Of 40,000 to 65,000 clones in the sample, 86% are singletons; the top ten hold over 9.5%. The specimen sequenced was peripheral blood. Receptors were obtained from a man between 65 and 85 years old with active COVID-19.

CDR3 sequence: CASSYMSLLTDTQYF. The CDR3 bases are TGTGCCAGCAGTTATATGAGTTTATTGACAGATACGCAGTATTTT. The chain joins TRBV6-2 or TRBV6-3 to TRBJ2-3, with D hard to call. The CDR3 sequence is 15 residues long. V lost 3 bases and J lost 3, with 13 bases in between. Germline V gene data show CDR1 as MNHEY and CDR2 as SVGEGT.

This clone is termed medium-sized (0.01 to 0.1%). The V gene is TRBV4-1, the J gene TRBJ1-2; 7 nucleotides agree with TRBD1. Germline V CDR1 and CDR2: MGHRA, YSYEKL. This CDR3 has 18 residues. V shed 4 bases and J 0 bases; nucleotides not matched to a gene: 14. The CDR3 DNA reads TGCGCCAGCAGCCGAGAAGAAGTCAGGGGGTACTCTAACTATGGCTACACCTTC. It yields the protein CASSREEVRGYSNYGYTF.

CDR3 sequence reads: CASSRDSSDTQYF. As DNA, the CDR3 is TGTGCCAGCAGTCGGGACAGCTCAGATACGCAGTATTTT. This sequence joins TRBV5-4 and TRBJ2-3, with 7 positions matching TRBD1. This CDR3 is 13 amino acids long. CDR1 is SGHNT, CDR2 YYREEE, per germline (reference sequence). After removal of 5 bases from V and 4 bases from J, the junction contained 4 bases not matched to a gene. The entire variable domain, with the rest obtained from reference TRBV5-4 and TRBJ2-3, is as follows: ETGVTQSPTHLIKTRGQQVTLRCSSQSGHNTVSWYQQALGQGPQFIFQYYREEENGRGNFPPRFSGLQFPNYSSELNVNALELDDSALYLCASSRDSSDTQYFGPGTRLTVL.

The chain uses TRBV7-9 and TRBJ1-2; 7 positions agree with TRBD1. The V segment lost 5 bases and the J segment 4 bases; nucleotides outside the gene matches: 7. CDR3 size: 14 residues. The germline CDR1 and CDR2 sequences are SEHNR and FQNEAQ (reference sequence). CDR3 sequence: CASSVQGPVYGYTF. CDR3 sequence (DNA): TGTGCCAGCAGCGTACAGGGGCCCGTCTATGGCTACACCTTC. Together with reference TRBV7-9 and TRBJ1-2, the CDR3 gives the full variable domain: DTGVSQNPRHKITKRGQNVTFRCDPISEHNRLYWYRQTLGQGPEFLTYFQNEAQLEKSRLLSDRFSAERPKGSFSTLEIQRTEQGDSAMYLCASSVQGPVYGYTFGSGTRLTVV.

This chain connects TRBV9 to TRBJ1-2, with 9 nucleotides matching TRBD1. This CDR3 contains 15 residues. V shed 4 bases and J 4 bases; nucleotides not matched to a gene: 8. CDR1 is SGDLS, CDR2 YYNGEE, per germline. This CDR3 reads CASSQTGGEAYGYTF. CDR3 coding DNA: TGTGCCAGCAGCCAAACAGGGGGCGAAGCCTATGGCTACACCTTC. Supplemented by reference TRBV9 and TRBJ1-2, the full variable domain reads DSGVTQTPKHLITATGQRVTLRCSPRSGDLSVYWYQQSLDQGLQFLIQYYNGEERAKGNILERFSAQQFPDLHSELNLSSLELGDSALYFCASSQTGGEAYGYTFGSGTRLTVV.